These T cell receptor beta chains were read from a single sample in a study of control samples from healthy donors and cancer patients. TCRdb's copy holds only in-frame clones and misses some; the assay was immunoSEQ multiplex PCR. The table lists 50,000 or so clones, roughly 96% of them singletons. The sample was blood. The receptors here all came from a young man in good health. The CDR3 runs from the conserved cysteine through the conserved F or W. The D gene is left open where the match is weak.

v_call	d_call	j_call	cdr3_nt	cdr3_aa
TRBV4-2	.	TRBJ1-4	TGTGCCAGCAGCCAGCAGGACCACAGAAGTGCAACTAATGAAAAACTGTTTTTT	CASSQQDHRSATNEKLFF
TRBV19	TRBD1	TRBJ2-6	TGTGCCAGTAGTCCCGGGACAGGGTTCTCTGGGGCCAACGTCCTGACTTTC	CASSPGTGFSGANVLTF
TRBV6-4	TRBD2	TRBJ2-3	TGTGCCAGCAGTGACTCAGCGGGAACAGATACGCAGTATTTT	CASSDSAGTDTQYF
TRBV15	TRBD1	TRBJ2-7	TGTGCCACCAGCAGAGGACAGGGGAGTCGGGAGCAGTACTTC	CATSRGQGSREQYF
TRBV3-1/TRBV3-2	.	TRBJ2-3	TGTGCCAGCAGCGAGAGCGGTGGGACAGATACGCAGTATTTT	CASSESGGTDTQYF
TRBV1	.	TRBJ1-2	TGCACCAGCAAACGGGGGGGCAACTATGGCTACACCTTC	CTSKRGGNYGYTF
TRBV15	.	TRBJ2-3	TGTGCCACCAGCAGAGTCCGGGACCTCGGCACAGATACGCAGTATTTT	CATSRVRDLGTDTQYF
TRBV5-1	TRBD2	TRBJ2-2	TGCGCCAGCAGCTTGGTTGCTAGCGGGGGGAACACCGGGGAGCTGTTTTTT	CASSLVASGGNTGELFF
TRBV7-2	TRBD2	TRBJ2-7	TGTGCCAGCAGCTTAGCTAGCGGGAGGTATGAGCAGTACTTC	CASSLASGRYEQYF
TRBV11-1	.	TRBJ2-2	TGTTCTTCAGGGGTTGACGGGGAGCTGTTTTTT	CSSGVDGELFF
TRBV28	.	TRBJ2-4	TGTGCCAGCAGCCCCTTTGGGGACGGATCAAACATTCAGTACTTC	CASSPFGDGSNIQYF
TRBV27	.	TRBJ1-2	TGTGCCAGCAGCCCAGGGTTAGGGTATGGCTACACCTTC	CASSPGLGYGYTF
TRBV4-3	.	TRBJ2-1	TGCGCCAGCAGCCAAGTCCACAGGAGTTACAATGAGCAGTTCTTC	CASSQVHRSYNEQFF
TRBV6-5	.	TRBJ1-5	TGTGCCAGCAGTAGGAGGGACGGTAGCAATCAGCCCCAGCATTTT	CASSRRDGSNQPQHF
TRBV6-4	.	TRBJ2-2	TGTGCCAGCAAAACGGGGCAGGACACCGGGGAGCTGTTTTTT	CASKTGQDTGELFF
TRBV2	TRBD2	TRBJ2-7	TGTGCCAGCAGTACCCAGTTTAGCGGGTCTCCCTCCTACGAGCAGTACTTC	CASSTQFSGSPSYEQYF
TRBV24-1	.	TRBJ1-2	TGTGCCACCAGTGATTTCGCCAGCTATGGCTACACCTTC	CATSDFASYGYTF
TRBV7-9	TRBD1	TRBJ1-3	TGTGCCAGCAGCTTAGAGGGGACAGGGGACCCTTCTGGAAACACCATATATTTT	CASSLEGTGDPSGNTIYF
TRBV9	.	TRBJ1-3	TGTGCCAGCAGCGGGAGGGGGGTGAAGGTCTCTGGAAACACCATATATTTT	CASSGRGVKVSGNTIYF